This TCR beta chain was captured by sequencing in a study of blood T cell repertoires in COVID-19. About the study: Samples of COVID-19 (acute and convalescent) were obtained from the United States, Italy and Spain.

Generated by immunoSEQ multiplex PCR, the TCRdb table keeps only in-frame clones and is missing some. The sample records 170,000 or so clones, around nine tenths being singletons. The germline CDR1 and CDR2 sequences are LNHDA and SQIVND (reference sequence). The V end was cut by 2 bases, the J end by 2 bases, with 11 bases between. The CDR3 has 15 amino acids. This sequence originates from a woman aged 18-29 years who had recovered from COVID-19. Sequencing was done on a sample of peripheral blood. The genes are TRBV19 and TRBJ2-3, with TRBD2 as a possible D gene (6 bases). CDR3 sequence: CASSISGRDTDTQYF. The CDR3 DNA reads as TGTGCCAGTAGTATAAGCGGGCGCGACACAGATACGCAGTATTTT.